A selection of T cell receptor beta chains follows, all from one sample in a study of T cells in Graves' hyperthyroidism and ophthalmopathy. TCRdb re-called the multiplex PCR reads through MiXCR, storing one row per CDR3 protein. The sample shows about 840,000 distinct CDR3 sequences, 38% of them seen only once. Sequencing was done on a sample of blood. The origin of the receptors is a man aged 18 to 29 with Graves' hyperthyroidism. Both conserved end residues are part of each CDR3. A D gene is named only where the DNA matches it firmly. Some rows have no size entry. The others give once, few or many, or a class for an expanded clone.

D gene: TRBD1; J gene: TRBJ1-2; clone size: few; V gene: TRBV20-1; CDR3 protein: CSASQGEVSYGYTF; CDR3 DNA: TGCAGTGCTTCCCAGGGGGAAGTAAGCTATGGCTACACCTTC
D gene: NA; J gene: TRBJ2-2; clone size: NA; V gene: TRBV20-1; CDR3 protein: CSAKRESENTGELFF; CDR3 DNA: TGCAGTGCTAAGAGGGAGAGCGAGAACACCGGGGAGCTGTTTTTT
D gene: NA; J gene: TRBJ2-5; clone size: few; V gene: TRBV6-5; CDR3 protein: CASSYSGLTETQYF; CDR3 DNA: TGTGCCAGCAGTTACAGCGGGTTGACGGAGACCCAGTACTTC
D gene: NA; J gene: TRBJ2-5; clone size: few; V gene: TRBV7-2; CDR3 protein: CASSLWMGEETQYF; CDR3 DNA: TGTGCCAGCAGCTTGTGGATGGGGGAGGAGACCCAGTACTTC
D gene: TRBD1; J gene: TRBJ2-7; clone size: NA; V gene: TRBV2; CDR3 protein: CASSVGGMGAHEQYF; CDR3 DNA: TGTGCCAGCAGTGTAGGGGGCATGGGGGCCCATGAGCAGTACTTC
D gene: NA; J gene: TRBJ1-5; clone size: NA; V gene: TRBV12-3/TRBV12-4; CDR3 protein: CASSPGTREPQHF; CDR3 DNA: TGTGCCAGCAGTCCGGGGACACGCGAGCCCCAGCATTTT
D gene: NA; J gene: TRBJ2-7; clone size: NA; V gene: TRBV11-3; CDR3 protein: CASSLDRGSYYEQYF; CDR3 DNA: TGTGCCAGCAGCTTAGATCGGGGCAGTTACTACGAGCAGTACTTC
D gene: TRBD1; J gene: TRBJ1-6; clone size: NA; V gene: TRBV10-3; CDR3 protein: CANRQGFNSPLHF; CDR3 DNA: TGTGCCAACAGACAGGGATTCAATTCACCCCTCCACTTT
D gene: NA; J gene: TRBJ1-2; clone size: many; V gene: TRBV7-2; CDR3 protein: CASSPQPPVGGYTF; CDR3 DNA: TGTGCCAGCAGCCCCCAACCCCCGGTGGGTGGCTACACCTTC
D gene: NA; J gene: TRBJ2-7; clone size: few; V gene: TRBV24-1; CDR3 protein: CATSGRENHYEQYF; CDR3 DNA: TGTGCCACCAGCGGCCGGGAGAACCACTACGAGCAGTACTTC
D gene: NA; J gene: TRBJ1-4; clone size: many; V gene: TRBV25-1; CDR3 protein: CASSEYSGEKLFF; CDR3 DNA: TGTGCCAGCAGTGAATATTCGGGTGAAAAACTGTTTTTT
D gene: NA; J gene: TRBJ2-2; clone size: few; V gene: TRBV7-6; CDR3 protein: CASSPSPGGAGPGELFF; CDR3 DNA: TGTGCCAGCAGCCCCAGTCCTGGGGGGGCAGGACCCGGGGAGCTGTTTTTT
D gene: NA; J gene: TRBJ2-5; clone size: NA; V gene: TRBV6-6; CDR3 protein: CASSYWGAPTKETQYF; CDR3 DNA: TGTGCCAGCAGTTACTGGGGGGCGCCCACAAAAGAGACCCAGTACTTC
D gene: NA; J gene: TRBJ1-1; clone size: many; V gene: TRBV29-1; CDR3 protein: CSVVGTMNTEAFF; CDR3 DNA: TGCAGCGTTGTTGGTACCATGAACACTGAAGCTTTCTTT
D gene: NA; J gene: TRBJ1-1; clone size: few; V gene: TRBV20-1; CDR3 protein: CSAREGSMNTEAFF; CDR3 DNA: TGCAGTGCCCGGGAAGGCAGCATGAACACTGAAGCTTTCTTT
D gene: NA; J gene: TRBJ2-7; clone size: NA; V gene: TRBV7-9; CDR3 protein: CASSLVSGDRNEQYF; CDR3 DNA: TGTGCCAGCAGCTTAGTCTCCGGGGATAGGAACGAGCAGTACTTC
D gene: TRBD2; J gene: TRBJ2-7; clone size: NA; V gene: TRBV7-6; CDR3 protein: CASSSNGLAGAYEQYF; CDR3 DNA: TGTGCCAGCAGCTCAAACGGACTAGCGGGGGCCTACGAGCAGTACTTC
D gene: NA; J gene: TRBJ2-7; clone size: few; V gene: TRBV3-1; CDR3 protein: CASSQGRGSLDEQYF; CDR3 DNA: TGTGCCAGCAGCCAGGGGCGAGGGAGCCTAGACGAGCAGTACTTC
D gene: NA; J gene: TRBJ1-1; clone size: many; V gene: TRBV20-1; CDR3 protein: CSARSDPNTEAFF; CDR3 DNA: TGCAGTGCTAGATCTGACCCGAACACTGAAGCTTTCTTT
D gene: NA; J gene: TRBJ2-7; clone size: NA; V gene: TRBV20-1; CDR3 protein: CSATDRSPYEQYF; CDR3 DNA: TGCAGTGCCACCGACAGGTCCCCCTACGAGCAGTACTTC
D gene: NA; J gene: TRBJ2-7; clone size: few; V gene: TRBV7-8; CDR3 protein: CASSLGYGSSYEQYF; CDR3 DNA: TGTGCCAGCAGCTTAGGCTACGGGAGCTCCTACGAGCAGTACTTC
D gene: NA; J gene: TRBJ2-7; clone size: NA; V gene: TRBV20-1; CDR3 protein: CSALAPSSYEQYF; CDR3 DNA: TGCAGTGCCCTAGCGCCAAGCTCCTACGAGCAGTACTTC
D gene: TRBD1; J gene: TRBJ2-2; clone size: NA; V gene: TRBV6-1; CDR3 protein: CASRSDRGGVETGELFF; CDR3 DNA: TGTGCCAGCAGGTCCGACAGGGGAGGAGTCGAGACCGGGGAGCTGTTTTTT
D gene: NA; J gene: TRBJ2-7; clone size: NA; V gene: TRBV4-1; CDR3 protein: CASSQGIRTALREQYF; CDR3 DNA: TGCGCCAGCAGCCAAGGGATCCGGACAGCCTTACGAGAGCAGTACTTC
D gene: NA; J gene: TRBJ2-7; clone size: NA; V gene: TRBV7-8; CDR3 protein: CASSLDYRDWTYEQYF; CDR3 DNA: TGTGCCAGCAGCTTAGACTATCGGGACTGGACCTACGAGCAGTACTTC
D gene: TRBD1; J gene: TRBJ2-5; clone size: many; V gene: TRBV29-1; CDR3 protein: CSVVQGARETQYF; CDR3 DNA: TGCAGCGTAGTACAGGGGGCGCGGGAGACCCAGTACTTC
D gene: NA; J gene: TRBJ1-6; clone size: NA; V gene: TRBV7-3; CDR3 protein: CASSQAPFEGEVDSPLHF; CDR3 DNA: TGTGCCAGCAGCCAAGCACCATTCGAGGGGGAGGTTGACTCACCCCTCCACTTT
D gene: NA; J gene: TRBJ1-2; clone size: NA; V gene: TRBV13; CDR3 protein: CASSYSGGWYTF; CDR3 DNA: TGTGCCAGCAGTTACTCGGGGGGGTGGTACACCTTC